The entry that follows covers one TCR beta chain sequence. In the original analysis: Reference gene primers were amplified, and this amplification served to estimate nucleated cell counts. Repertoires were generated with immunoSEQ multiplex PCR, while TCRdb's copy carries only in-frame clones and drops some. The DNA gave D and trimming, while V, J and clone size come from that table. This table has about 330,000 clones, 88% appearing once. The entry originates in a study of blood T cell repertoires in COVID-19. The sample taken for sequencing was peripheral blood. The origin of this receptor is a woman aged 45-65 years with active or convalescent COVID-19.

The CDR3 nucleotides are TGTGCCAGCAGCCATACTAGTGACGAGCAGTACTTC. Its translation is CASSHTSDEQYF. The chain joins TRBV28 to TRBJ2-7, with D possibly matching TRBD2 (5 bases). Germline V CDR1 and CDR2: MDHEN, SYDVKM. The CDR3 consists of 12 residues. V lost 6 bases and J 5 bases, leaving 11 bases between the germline ends.